These 13 T cell receptor beta chains were sequenced from one sample in a study of CD4 T cells in relation to SARS-CoV-2 and coronaviruses. Measured with immunoSEQ multiplex PCR; TCRdb has only the in-frame clones, and not every one. The data show about 18,000 clones, roughly 80% seen once. These receptors have no identified antigens. Before the COVID-19 pandemic, during about 2011-2019, CD4+ T cells were taken from unexposed donors. CD4+ T cells were isolated from the cells after about 11 days of culture. Sequencing was performed on CD4+ T cells from PBMCs, cultured in vitro. Receptors were obtained from a human donor in good health.

The chain is built from TRBV5-4 and TRBJ1-2; 7 bases align to TRBD1. Germline trimming cut 0 bases from V and 4 bases from J; bases unmatched to any gene: 6. The CDR3 covers 15 residues. Germline V gives CDR1 SGHNT, CDR2 YYREEE (reference sequence). For the CDR3, the DNA is TGTGCCAGCAGCTTGGGCGCAGGGGGTGGCTATGGCTACACCTTC. Translating it yields CASSLGAGGGYGYTF.

The chain links TRBV7-3 to TRBJ2-7, with D perhaps matching TRBD1 or TRBD2 (6 bases each). This CDR3 has 14 amino acids. Germline V CDR1 and CDR2: SGHTA, FQGTGA. Trimming took off 2 bases at V and 4 bases at J, with 12 bases between the two ends. This CDR3 reads CASSLGGRLYEQYF. The CDR3 DNA follows: TGTGCCAGCAGCTTAGGGGGGCGACTATACGAGCAGTACTTC.

This chain connects TRBV24-1 to TRBJ2-1; D perhaps matches TRBD1 (6 bases). Per germline, CDR1 KGHDR and CDR2 SFDVKD. The CDR3 loop spans 15 amino acids. The V end lost 3 bases, the J end lost 5 bases, and 13 bases lay between the germline ends. This CDR3 is CATSDDTGLNNEQFF. The CDR3 DNA reads TGTGCCACCAGTGATGACACAGGGCTTAACAATGAGCAGTTCTTC.

The chain carries TRBV19 and TRBJ1-5; 11 bases fit TRBD1. Looked up from germline, CDR1 is LNHDA and CDR2 is SQIVND (reference sequence). This CDR3 is built from 15 residues. The V and J ends lost 8 bases and 5 bases, in that order; junction bases with no gene match: 8. CDR3 sequence reads: CASRSGDRGDQPQHF. Here the CDR3 DNA reads TGTGCCAGTCGTAGTGGGGACAGGGGGGATCAGCCCCAGCATTTT. The variable domain in full, completed from reference TRBV19 and TRBJ1-5, reads DGGITQSPKYLFRKEGQNVTLSCEQNLNHDAMYWYRQDPGQGLRLIYYSQIVNDFQKGDIAEGYSVSREKKESFPLTVTSAQKNPTAFYLCASRSGDRGDQPQHFGDGTRLSIL.

This clone was found a few times. This chain joins TRBV5-1 and TRBJ1-3; 9 bases match TRBD1. This CDR3 contains 16 residues. Per the germline V gene, CDR1 is SGHRS and CDR2 is YFSETQ. J gave up 4 bases and V 0 bases, and 5 bases lay outside the gene matches. This CDR3 reads CASSLALTGGGNTIYF. CDR3 sequence (DNA): TGCGCCAGCAGCTTGGCCCTAACAGGGGGCGGAAACACCATATATTTT. Full variable domain (rest looked up from reference TRBV5-1 and TRBJ1-3): KAGVTQTPRYLIKTRGQQVTLSCSPISGHRSVSWYQQTPGQGLQFLFEYFSETQRNKGNFPGRFSGRQFSNSRSEMNVSTLELGDSALYLCASSLALTGGGNTIYFGEGSWLTVV.

By share, this clone counts as medium-sized. This rearrangement joins TRBV30 to TRBJ1-1; D is ambiguous. The V gene lost 0 bases and the J gene lost 1 base, with 6 bases spanning the gap. Germline lookup yields CDR1 GTSNPN and CDR2 SVGIG (reference sequence). CDR3 length: 13 residues. CDR3 bases: TGTGCCTGGAGTGTGAGGGAGAACACTGAAGCTTTCTTT. As protein: CAWSVRENTEAFF.

The chain links TRBV25-1 to TRBJ1-2; D not certain. This CDR3 spans 15 amino acids. The V end lost 1 base, the J end lost 8 bases, and 17 bases lay between the germline ends. Germline CDR1 reads MGHDK; CDR2 reads SYGVNS. The chain's CDR3 is CASSESSVSLGGYTF. The DNA for the CDR3 is TGTGCCAGCAGTGAATCGTCAGTTAGTTTGGGGGGCTACACCTTC.

The chain employs TRBV5-1 and TRBJ2-1, with 14 bases that match TRBD2. J gave up 2 bases and V 0 bases, and 1 base lay outside the gene matches. Germline V gene lookup returns CDR1 SGHRS and CDR2 YFSETQ. CDR3 size: 17 residues. The CDR3 region has the DNA TGCGCCAGCAGCTTGGGACTAGCGGGAGGGACCTACAATGAGCAGTTCTTC. Its translation: CASSLGLAGGTYNEQFF.

V is TRBV5-6 and J is TRBJ2-4; no firm D call. The CDR3 spans 15 residues. Trimming left V 4 bases short and J 1 base short, with 12 bases between. Germline CDR1 SGHDT, CDR2 YYEEEE. The CDR3 DNA reads TGTGCCAGCAGCGTCCAAACCCTGGCCAAAAACATTCAGTACTTC. Its translation is CASSVQTLAKNIQYF.

This clone came up a few times. The V and J genes are TRBV5-4 and TRBJ2-7; D ambiguous. From germline, CDR1 is SGHNT and CDR2 YYREEE (reference sequence). V lost 3 bases, J lost 0 bases, and 4 bases lay in between. The CDR3 is made up of 12 amino acids. The CDR3 loop reads CASSYSSYEQYF. The CDR3 DNA reads TGTGCCAGCAGCTACAGCTCCTACGAGCAGTACTTC.

This clone is termed medium-sized (0.01 to 0.1%). The chain couples TRBV24-1 to TRBJ1-2; D might be TRBD1 (6 bases). The CDR3 runs 15 residues. Per germline, CDR1 KGHDR and CDR2 SFDVKD. Trimming stripped 3 bases from V and 0 bases from J, with 10 bases between. The DNA for the CDR3 is TGTGCCACCAGTGATCTACAGGGTACTAACTATGGCTACACCTTC. Amino acids: CATSDLQGTNYGYTF.

This chain joins TRBV5-1 and TRBJ1-1, with 7 bases fitting TRBD1. The V and J ends lost 3 bases and 0 bases, in that order; junction bases with no gene match: 11. This CDR3 contains 17 residues. Germline CDR1 and CDR2: SGHRS and YFSETQ. The CDR3 sequence: CASSSTQGKGLNTEAFF. CDR3 nucleotides: TGCGCCAGCAGCTCTACACAGGGGAAGGGCTTGAACACTGAAGCTTTCTTT.

The sample holds a few counts of this clone. The chain links TRBV2 to TRBJ1-4, with D hard to call. Between the trimmed V and J ends, which lost 3 bases and 7 bases, there was a span of 0 bases. CDR1 and CDR2 (germline): SNHLY, FYNNEI. The CDR3 consists of 10 residues. The DNA of the CDR3 is TGTGCCAGCAGTGATGAAAAACTGTTTTTT. It yields the protein CASSDEKLFF.